This TCR beta chain was sequenced for a study of blood T cell repertoires in COVID-19. In the study overall: Both acute and convalescent COVID-19 samples were obtained from the United States, Italy and Spain.

This CDR3 region has 15 residues. The V gene's germline CDR1 is LGHDT and CDR2 YNNKEL (reference sequence). Trimming removed 1 base at V and 0 bases at J, with 7 bases between. The table came from immunoSEQ multiplex PCR; TCRdb's copy has only in-frame clones and leaves some out. The top ten clones hold 25% to 30% of a sample with fewer than 85,000 clones, 80% to 85% of them seen once. The sample comprised peripheral blood. This chain connects TRBV3-1 (or the pseudogene TRBV3-2) to TRBJ1-3; the D is unclear. The receptor was isolated from a human donor in a cohort sampled during active COVID-19. In nucleotides, the CDR3 is TGTGCCAGCAGCCAAGTCGCTAGCTCTGGAAACACCATATATTTT. The encoded protein is CASSQVASSGNTIYF.